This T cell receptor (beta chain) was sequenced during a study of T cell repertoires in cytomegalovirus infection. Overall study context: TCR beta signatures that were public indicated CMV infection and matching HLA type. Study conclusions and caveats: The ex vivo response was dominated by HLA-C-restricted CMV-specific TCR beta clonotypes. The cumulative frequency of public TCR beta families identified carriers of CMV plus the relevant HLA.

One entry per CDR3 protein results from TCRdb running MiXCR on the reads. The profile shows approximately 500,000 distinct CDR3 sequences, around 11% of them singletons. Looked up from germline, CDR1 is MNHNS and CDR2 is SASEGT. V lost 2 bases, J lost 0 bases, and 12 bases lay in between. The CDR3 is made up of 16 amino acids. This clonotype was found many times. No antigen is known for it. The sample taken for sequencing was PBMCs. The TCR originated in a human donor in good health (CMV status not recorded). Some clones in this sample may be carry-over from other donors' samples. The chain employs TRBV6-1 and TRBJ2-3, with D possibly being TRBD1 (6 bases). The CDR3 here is CASSERAGASTDTQYF. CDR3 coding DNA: TGTGCCAGCAGTGAAAGGGCAGGGGCTAGCACAGATACGCAGTATTTT.